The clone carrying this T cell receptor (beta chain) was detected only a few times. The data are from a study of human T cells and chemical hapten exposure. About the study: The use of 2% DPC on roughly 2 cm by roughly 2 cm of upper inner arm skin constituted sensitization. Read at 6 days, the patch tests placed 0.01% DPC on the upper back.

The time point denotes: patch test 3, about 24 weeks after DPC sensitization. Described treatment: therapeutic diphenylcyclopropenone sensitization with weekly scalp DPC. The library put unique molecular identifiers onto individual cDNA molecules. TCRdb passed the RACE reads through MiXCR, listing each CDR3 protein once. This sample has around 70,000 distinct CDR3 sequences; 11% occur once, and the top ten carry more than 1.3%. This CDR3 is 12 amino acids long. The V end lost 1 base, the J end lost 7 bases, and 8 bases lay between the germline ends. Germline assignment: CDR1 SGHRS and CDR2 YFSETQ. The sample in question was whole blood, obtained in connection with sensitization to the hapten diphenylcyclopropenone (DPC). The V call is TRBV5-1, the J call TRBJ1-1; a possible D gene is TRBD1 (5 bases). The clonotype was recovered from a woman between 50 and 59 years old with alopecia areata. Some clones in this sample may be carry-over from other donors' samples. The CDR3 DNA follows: TGCGCCAGCAGCTTGTGGGGGGTTGAAGCTTTCTTT. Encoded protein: CASSLWGVEAFF.